These 25 T cell receptor delta chains share one sample of origin, sequenced in a study of γδ T cells in repeated Plasmodium falciparum infection. Flow sorting of PBMC yielded separate Vgamma9/Vdelta2+ and Vdelta2-negative gammadelta T cell populations for bulk repertoire analysis. TCRdb reanalysed the multiplex PCR reads via CATT. The table lists over 90,000 delta-chain clones, 0.98% of them singletons. The sequencing input was gamma-delta T cells from blood. Every receptor here comes from a pool of human donors (malaria-infected and uninfected, not separated).

This clone was found many times. This probably arose from a read error, given a far larger clone one base away. Other DNA variants within this sample encode the same CDR3. V usage is TRDV2 and J usage is TRDJ1; TRDD3 matches 8 bases. The CDR3 contains 17 residues. Germline V CDR1 and CDR2: GEAIGNYY, EKD. The CDR3 DNA reads as TGTGCCTGTGACACCGTCTCCGGGATACGAAACACCGATAAACTAATCTTT. As protein: CACDTVSGIRNTDKLIF.

This chain links TRDV1 with TRDJ1; 12 bases fit TRDD3. The J segment lost 2 bases and the V segment lost 3 bases, leaving 37 bases of the junction unmatched. The germline V gene encodes CDR1 TSWWSYY and CDR2 QGS. The CDR3 length is 27 residues. The CDR3, as DNA: TGTGCTCTTGGGGACGCGGAAGGCCTTCCTACGTCCCCCCCCAACTGGGGGATACTGGAGTATACCGATAAACTCATCTTT. Protein: CALGDAEGLPTSPPNWGILEYTDKLIF.

This clone was counted only a few times. This likely stems from a read error, as it lies one base from a far larger clone. This CDR3 is also generated by other DNA sequences in the sample. The rearrangement links TRDV2 to TRDJ1, with D perhaps matching TRDD3 (5 bases). Assignment of the J gene here rests on matching the DNA to germline, because TCRdb gives none. There are 21 residues in the CDR3. CDR1 is GEAIGNYY and CDR2 is EKD in the germline V gene. Trimming took 1 base from V and 0 from J, leaving 29 bases between them. CDR3 amino acids: CACDTYREEEDIRGYTDKLIF. CDR3 DNA sequence: TGTGCCTGTGACACGTATCGGGAAGAAGAGGATATCCGGGGGTACACCGATAAACTCATCTTT.

This clone was found many times. This DNA's translation differs at residue 8 from TCRdb's protein, which comes from a much larger clone; a read error is likely, and the protein shown is translated from the DNA. The chain links TRDV1 to TRDJ2; a possible D gene is TRDD3 (10 bases). Germline V gene sequence: CDR1 TSWWSYY, CDR2 QGS. The length of the CDR3 is 21 residues. The V end lost 1 base, the J end lost 4 bases, and 28 bases lay between the germline ends. CDR3: CALGEPLPSYDWGIRTAQLFF. CDR3 in DNA: TGTGCTCTTGGGGAACCCCTCCCTTCCTACGACTGGGGGATTCGGACAGCACAACTCTTCTTT.

This clone was counted a few times. A read error likely explains why the TCRdb protein, taken from a much larger clone, differs from this DNA's translation at residue 6; the protein shown is translated from the DNA. The chain carries TRDV1 and TRDJ1, with D hard to call. No J gene was available from TCRdb, and it was assigned here by a germline match of the DNA. Trimming shortened V by 1 base and J by 4 bases, and 25 bases separated the two germline ends. Per the germline V gene, CDR1 is TSWWSYY and CDR2 is QGS. The CDR3 covers 19 residues. In DNA, the CDR3 is TGTGCTCTTGGGGAACCGGGAAAATGGTGGGCCTCCCGGGACGATAAACTCATCTTT. The encoded protein is CALGEPGKWWASRDDKLIF.

About this clone: A read error is the likely source, as a far larger clone sits one nucleotide away. This sample also contains other DNA sequences that code for the same CDR3. The gene calls are TRDV2 and TRDJ3; 11 bases align to TRDD3. The J gene, missing from TCRdb, was assigned here through DNA to germline matching. The CDR3 is 18 residues long. The trim removed 7 bases at V and 1 base at J, leaving 8 bases unmatched. Germline assignment: CDR1 GEAIGNYY and CDR2 EKD. The CDR3 nucleotides read TGTGCCTGCGACGTACTGGGGGATATTTCCTGGGACACCCGACAGATGTTTTTC. Translating gives CACDVLGDISWDTRQMFF.

A remark on this clone: This sequence is one base from a far larger clone and is likely a read error. Other DNA sequences of this sample code for an identical CDR3. This chain uses TRDV1 with TRDJ1; 13 bases line up with TRDD3. Matching the DNA to germline supplied the J gene, which TCRdb does not give. The J segment lost 5 bases and the V segment lost 1 base, leaving 31 bases of the junction unmatched. This CDR3 is 25 amino acids long. The germline CDR1 and CDR2 sequences are TSWWSYY and QGS. The CDR3 spells CALGEQSFLLEYWGIRRGGTDKLIF. DNA of the CDR3: TGTGCTCTTGGGGAACAGAGCTTCCTACTAGAGTACTGGGGGATACGCAGGGGGGGTACTGATAAACTCATCTTT.

In this sample, this clone turned up a few times. This is likely an artifact of a read error, given a far larger clone one base away. The sample contains more than one DNA sequence encoding this CDR3. V is TRDV1 and J is TRDJ1; 7 nucleotides align to TRDD2. Because TCRdb records no J gene, it was assigned here through a match of the DNA to germline. Trimming at V came to 5 bases and at J to 0 bases, leaving 27 bases not matched to a gene. The V gene's germline CDR1 is TSWWSYY and CDR2 QGS. The CDR3 has 22 residues. The DNA for the CDR3 is TGTGCTCTTGGGCCTCGCGTTCCTACCATGGGGACAAGACCCAAGTACACCGATAAACTCATCTTT. This translates into CALGPRVPTMGTRPKYTDKLIF.

Many counts were recorded for this clone. Because the CDR3's place on the DNA is in doubt, the DNA is left out and the CDR3 is given as listed by TCRdb. This chain uses TRAV29/DV5 with TRDJ1; the table's D call, TRDD3, was not checked against the DNA. Germline V gene lookup returns CDR1 NSMFDY and CDR2 ISSIKDK. The CDR3 length equals 21 residues, ends included. CDR3 protein: CSVLLCSKRPYWGIYTDKLIF.

In regard to this clone: The TCRdb protein, from a much larger clone, departs from this DNA's translation at residue 12, likely by read error; the protein shown derives from the DNA. The rearrangement joins TRDV2 to TRDJ1, with D hard to call. TCRdb gives no J gene; it was assigned here by matching the DNA to germline. The CDR3 is made up of 18 amino acids. V dropped 0 bases and J dropped 1 base, with 20 bases sitting between them. CDR1 is GEAIGNYY, CDR2 EKD, per germline. CDR3 DNA sequence: TGTGCCTGTGACACCCGGTCTAAGGTCCATCCGTGCACCGATAAACTCATCTTT. Translated: CACDTRSKVHPCTDKLIF.

Comments on this clone: This DNA translates differently at residue 10 from the TCRdb protein, which is that of a much larger clone; a read error is likely, and the protein shown is the DNA's own translation. The chain recombines TRDV1 with TRDJ1, with 13 bases that match TRDD3. As TCRdb names no J gene, one was assigned here on the basis of a DNA match to germline. CDR1 and CDR2 (germline): TSWWSYY, QGS. The CDR3 contains 22 residues. J lost 3 bases, V lost 2 bases, and 21 bases had no gene match. CDR3 nucleotides: TGTGCTCTTGGGGAAAGACTCGTCCCTCAGGTTACTGGGGGATACGCGTCCGATAAACTCATCTTT. This codes for CALGERLVPQVTGGYASDKLIF.

This clone has just a few counts. This DNA translates differently at residue 3 from the TCRdb protein, which is that of a much larger clone; a read error is likely, and the protein shown is the DNA's own translation. V usage is TRDV1 and J usage is TRDJ1, with a possible D match to TRDD3 (5 bases). There are 15 residues in the CDR3. CDR1 and CDR2 (germline): TSWWSYY, QGS. CDR3 amino acids: CAHGELFPYTDKLIF. The CDR3 region has the DNA TGTGCTCATGGGGAACTCTTTCCGTACACCGATAAACTCATCTTT.

This clone was counted at least ten times. TCRdb assigns this DNA the protein of a much larger clone, which departs from its translation at residue 7; this likely reflects a read error, and the protein shown comes from translating the DNA. The rearrangement links TRDV2 to TRDJ2, with 11 bases aligning to TRDD3. The J gene comes from matching the DNA to germline here; TCRdb lacks it. This CDR3 has 21 amino acids. The ends lost 1 base at V and 1 base at J; junction bases unmatched: 16. Looked up from germline, CDR1 is GEAIGNYY and CDR2 is EKD. CDR3 DNA sequence: TGTGCCTGTGACACGTTAAGTGGGGGATACGCGGTTAACGATTTGACAGCACAACTCTTCTTT. This codes for CACDTLSGGYAVNDLTAQLFF.

Comments on this clone: A far larger clone is off by one base, so a read error is likely. The sample contains more than one DNA sequence encoding this CDR3. The V gene is TRDV1, the J gene TRDJ1; D unresolved. In germline, CDR1 is TSWWSYY, CDR2 QGS. V dropped 1 base and J dropped 3 bases, with 21 bases sitting between them. The CDR3 extends over 18 amino acids. CDR3 in amino acids: CALGERPKEYRCADKLIF. CDR3 sequence (DNA): TGTGCTCTTGGGGAACGGCCTAAGGAATATCGGTGTGCCGATAAACTCATCTTT.

This clone has a handful of counts. This likely reflects a read error, since a far larger clone is one base away. The same CDR3 is also encoded by other DNA sequences in this sample. The V gene is given as TRDV2, and no J gene call is available; the table's D gene call, TRDD3, was not cross checked with the DNA. The germline V gene encodes CDR1 GEAIGNYY and CDR2 EKD. The CDR3 is 19 residues long. The CDR3 sequence: CACDTLPVAPGENTDKLIF. CDR3 DNA sequence: TGTGCCTGTGACACTCTCCCTGTCGCCCCGGGGGAAAACACCGATAAACTCATCTTC.

This clone was recorded at least ten times. The rearrangement links TRAV38-2/DV8 to TRDJ1; D might be TRDD2 or TRDD3, each matching 5 bases. CDR1 is TSESDYY and CDR2 is QEAYKQQN in the germline V gene. The CDR3 is 20 amino acids. Between the trimmed V and J ends, which lost 2 bases and 0 bases, there was a span of 26 bases. DNA of the CDR3: TGTGCTTATAGGAGTCTGTCTTCCGGGGGGCCGGGGCATTACACCGATAAACTCATCTTT. It encodes CAYRSLSSGGPGHYTDKLIF.

Details on this clone: The protein in TCRdb stems from a much larger clone and differs at residue 13 from this DNA's translation, likely a read error; here the protein is translated from the DNA. V gene TRDV1 combines with J gene TRDJ1; maybe TRDD3 (5 bases). The J gene, not given by TCRdb, was assigned here from a germline match of the nucleotide sequence. V lost 5 bases to trimming and J lost 4 bases, with 26 bases between them. The CDR3 is 18 residues long. The V gene's germline CDR1 is TSWWSYY and CDR2 QGS. In nucleotides, the CDR3 is TGTGCTCTTGGGCTCCCCCTGGGCTCTCTCCGGTACATCGATAAACTCATCTTT. Amino acid sequence: CALGLPLGSLRYIDKLIF.

The rearrangement uses TRAV38-2/DV8 and TRDJ1; 11 nucleotides line up with TRDD3. The J gene is absent in TCRdb and was assigned here via DNA matching to germline. The CDR3 sequence is 21 residues long. After removal of 1 base from V and 0 bases from J, the junction contained 17 bases not matched to a gene. Germline CDR1 is TSESDYY and CDR2 is QEAYKQQN. In DNA, the CDR3 is TGTGCTTATAGGAGCTTACTCCCAACCTCTTACTGGGGGATAAACACCGATAAACTCATCTTT. Its protein product is CAYRSLLPTSYWGINTDKLIF.

This clone appeared a few times. TCRdb's listed protein matches a much larger clone and diverges from this DNA's translation at residue 20, likely through a read error; the protein shown comes from the DNA. No J gene call was made, and the V gene is TRDV2; the D segment call TRDD3 is taken from the table without a DNA check. Germline-derived CDR1 and CDR2 are GEAIGNYY and EKD. The length of the CDR3 is 22 residues. CDR3 in amino acids: CACDTVSGGYEKNLGQRDKPIF. The CDR3 DNA sequence: TGTGCCTGTGACACCGTTTCTGGGGGATACGAGAAAAACTTGGGCCAACGAGATAAACCCATCTTT.

A remark on this clone: The mismatch at residue 3 between this DNA's translation and the TCRdb protein of a much larger clone likely reflects a read error; the protein shown is translated from the DNA. The chain links TRDV1 to TRDJ1; 13 bases align to TRDD3. The J gene is not listed in TCRdb, so it was assigned here from a DNA match to germline. The germline V gene encodes CDR1 TSWWSYY and CDR2 QGS. This CDR3 is 25 amino acids long. CDR3: CAFGSLPRGLTGGYAFPPYTDKLIF. The CDR3 bases are TGTGCTTTTGGGAGCCTTCCGCGAGGCCTTACTGGGGGATACGCGTTTCCCCCGTACACCGATAAACTCATCTTT.

This clone was seen only a few times. This DNA's translation differs at residue 16 from TCRdb's protein, which comes from a much larger clone; a read error is likely, and the protein shown is translated from the DNA. V and J are TRDV1 and TRDJ1; 12 nucleotides match TRDD3. Here the J gene came from matching the DNA to germline, since TCRdb omits it. This CDR3 is 22 amino acids long. The germline gives CDR1 TSWWSYY, CDR2 QGS. V dropped 2 bases and J dropped 2; count of bases not matched to a gene: 21. In DNA, the CDR3 is TGTGCTCTTGGGGAAAATGACCTCCTTTCCAAACTGGGGGATACTTGGACCGATAAACTCATCTTT. This encodes CALGENDLLSKLGDTWTDKLIF.

This clone has at least ten counts. The TCRdb protein, from a much larger clone, departs from this DNA's translation at residue 12, likely by read error; the protein shown derives from the DNA. The chain carries TRDV2 and TRDJ2, with a possible D match to TRDD3 (5 bases). There are 14 residues in the CDR3. Germline V lookup: CDR1 GEAIGNYY, CDR2 EKD. The CDR3 protein is CACDPIRRRAQPFF. DNA of the CDR3: TGTGCCTGTGACCCAATACGGAGAAGAGCACAACCCTTCTTT.

With respect to this clone: The protein TCRdb lists belongs to a much larger clone and differs from this DNA's translation at residue 21, which points to a read error; the protein shown is made from the DNA. DNA for the CDR3: TGTGCTCTTGGGGAACTAGGATTGCCTTTGAACTCCCTTAGTCTTGGGGATCCCTCCCCTGAACTCATCTTT. It codes for CALGELGLPLNSLSLGDPSPELIF. The chain recombines TRDV1 with TRDJ1, with D perhaps matching TRDD3 (6 bases). V was shortened by 0 bases and J by 9 bases, with 44 bases between the two germline ends. This CDR3 is built from 24 residues. CDR1 TSWWSYY and CDR2 QGS come from the germline V gene.

In the case of this clone: TCRdb records a much larger clone's protein for this DNA, with a difference at residue 10 that likely arises from a read error; the protein given is the translation of the DNA. This chain joins TRDV1 and TRDJ1, with 8 bases matching TRDD3. The length of the CDR3 is 23 residues. CDR1 TSWWSYY and CDR2 QGS come from the germline V gene. V lost 0 bases to trimming and J lost 0 bases; unmatched junction nucleotides: 24. CDR3 protein: CALGELGNSCRPEGDRDTDKLIF. CDR3 DNA sequence: TGTGCTCTTGGGGAACTCGGTAACTCATGTCGCCCCGAGGGGGATAGGGACACCGATAAACTCATCTTT.

There are a few counts of this clone. For this DNA, TCRdb reports the protein of a much larger clone, which diverges at residue 21, most likely from a read error; the protein presented here is translated directly from the DNA. For the V gene the call is TRDV1; the J gene has no call; TRDD3, the D gene given by the table, was not confirmed from the DNA. Germline V gene sequence: CDR1 TSWWSYY, CDR2 QGS. The CDR3 contains 23 residues. DNA for the CDR3: TGTGCTCTTGGGGAAACGGTGGGGCCTTCCTGCGTGGTACATCTTGGGTACACCGATAAACCCATCTTT. It specifies CALGETVGPSCVVHLGYTDKPIF.